A single sample is the source of the 22 T cell receptor beta chains below, sequenced in a study of early T cells in non-severe SARS-CoV-2 infection. A single record per CDR3 protein comes from TCRdb applying MiXCR to the 5' RACE reads. The sample shows tens of thousands of distinct CDR3 sequences, 3.9% of them seen only once. The sample taken for sequencing was whole blood. The receptors here all came from an adult who was a healthcare worker with PCR-confirmed SARS-CoV-2 infection or an uninfected control (not recorded which).

This clonotype was seen ten or more times. The genes are TRBV5-1 and TRBJ2-1; D not resolved. CDR1 is SGHRS, CDR2 YFSETQ, per germline. The CDR3 contains 13 residues. The germline V and J ends were trimmed by 4 bases and 8 bases, with 13 bases remaining between them. CDR3 sequence (DNA): TGCGCCAGCAGCCCGATGACCCATGATGAGCAGTTCTTC. This translates into CASSPMTHDEQFF.

This clonotype has at least ten counts. The chain employs TRBV29-1 and TRBJ2-2, with 8 bases aligning to TRBD1. CDR1 is SQVTM, CDR2 ANQGSEA, per germline. The CDR3 length is 13 residues. Trimming removed 6 bases from V and 4 bases from J; junction bases left unmatched: 4. CDR3 in amino acids: CSVDRGGTGELFF. Written as DNA, the CDR3 is TGCAGCGTCGACAGGGGTGGCACCGGGGAGCTGTTTTTT.

This clonotype was recorded at least ten times. The chain combines TRBV2 with TRBJ2-5; D uncertain. Germline loops: CDR1 SNHLY, CDR2 FYNNEI. V was trimmed by 8 bases and J by 5 bases, leaving 9 bases between them. CDR3 length equals 11 residues. The CDR3 here is CASLLRETQYF. CDR3 DNA: TGTGCCAGCCTGCTCCGGGAGACCCAGTACTTC. Based on the CDR3 plus reference TRBV2 and TRBJ2-5, the full variable domain is EPEVTQTPSHQVTQMGQEVILRCVPISNHLYFYWYRQILGQKVEFLVSFYNNEISEKSEIFDDQFSVERPDGSNFTLKIRSTKLEDSAMYFCASLLRETQYFGPGTRLLVL.

This clonotype was counted at least ten times. The chain employs TRBV5-1 and TRBJ2-2, with 7 positions matching TRBD1. The V gene end was trimmed by 5 bases and the J gene end by 4 bases; junction bases not matched to a gene: 8. Germline V CDR1 and CDR2: SGHRS, YFSETQ. The CDR3 sequence is 15 residues long. CDR3: CASSQSRGSTGELFF. As DNA, the CDR3 is TGCGCCAGCAGTCAATCCAGGGGGAGCACCGGGGAGCTGTTTTTT.

This chain joins TRBV19 and TRBJ1-1; TRBD1 might be the D (5 bases). Germline values: CDR1 LNHDA, CDR2 SQIVND (reference sequence). Between the trimmed V and J ends, which lost 11 bases and 0 bases, there was a span of 16 bases. The CDR3 totals 14 residues. This chain's CDR3 is CAGQPGLLNTEAFF. Written as DNA, the CDR3 is TGTGCCGGTCAACCGGGGCTTTTGAACACTGAAGCTTTCTTT.

This clonotype was seen only a few times. This chain links TRBV7-9 with TRBJ2-7; D may be TRBD2 (6 bases). This CDR3 region has 16 residues. Trimming removed 6 bases from V and 0 bases from J, with 18 bases in between. Germline CDR1 and CDR2: SEHNR and FQNEAQ (reference sequence). This CDR3 reads CASSPHYRDFSYEQYF. In nucleotides, the CDR3 is TGTGCCAGCAGTCCTCATTACCGGGACTTCTCCTACGAGCAGTACTTC.

This clonotype was seen repeatedly, ten times or more. The genes are TRBV7-9 and TRBJ1-1, with 11 bases identical to TRBD1. This CDR3 is 14 amino acids long. Germline CDR1 is SEHNR and CDR2 is FQNEAQ (reference sequence). Trimming at V came to 5 bases and at J to 4 bases, leaving 3 bases not matched to a gene. The CDR3 reads CASSRDRGTTEAFF. CDR3 in DNA: TGTGCCAGCAGCCGGGACAGGGGGACCACTGAAGCTTTCTTT.

Ten or more counts support this clonotype. CDR3 loop: CASSLQGLNYGYTF. CDR3 sequence (DNA): TGTGCCAGCAGTTTACAGGGACTTAACTATGGCTACACCTTC. J is TRBJ1-2 and V is TRBV6-2 or TRBV6-3; D might be TRBD1 (6 bases). CDR1 MNHEY and CDR2 SVGEGT come from the germline V gene. There are 14 residues in the CDR3. V was pared by 4 bases and J by 1 base, with 10 bases between.

This clonotype was seen a handful of times. CDR3: CSVDGQGDGYTF. CDR3 nucleotides: TGCAGCGTTGATGGACAGGGGGATGGCTACACCTTC. The chain links TRBV29-1 to TRBJ1-2; 10 nucleotides line up with TRBD1. Germline lookup yields CDR1 SQVTM and CDR2 ANQGSEA. This CDR3 spans 12 amino acids. Trimming at V came to 3 bases and at J to 6 bases, leaving 1 base not matched to a gene. Together with reference TRBV29-1 and TRBJ1-2, the CDR3 gives the full variable domain: SAVISQKPSRDICQRGTSLTIQCQVDSQVTMMFWYRQQPGQSLTLIATANQGSEATYESGFVIDKFPISRPNLTFSTLTVSNMSPEDSSIYLCSVDGQGDGYTFGSGTRLTVV.

This clonotype appeared a few times. The chain uses TRBV20-1 and TRBJ2-2; TRBD1 matches at 8 bases. Trimming took 0 bases from V and 0 from J; bases not matched to a gene: 3. Germline lookup yields CDR1 DFQATT and CDR2 SNEGSKA (reference sequence). The CDR3 loop spans 16 amino acids. This CDR3 reads CSARDNRGSNTGELFF. The CDR3 DNA sequence: TGCAGTGCTAGAGACAACAGGGGGTCGAACACCGGGGAGCTGTTTTTT.

This clonotype has ten or more counts. The chain links TRBV5-1 to TRBJ1-6; TRBD1 agrees at 10 bases. Germline CDR1 reads SGHRS; CDR2 reads YFSETQ. This CDR3 comprises 16 residues. V gave up 4 bases and J gave up 9 bases; unmatched junction bases: 10. The CDR3: CASSLNPGQGRSPLHF. The CDR3 coding sequence is TGCGCCAGCAGCCTGAACCCGGGACAGGGGCGTTCACCCCTCCACTTT.

This clonotype was recorded at least ten times. The V call is TRBV18, the J call TRBJ2-1; 9 nucleotides agree with TRBD2. V gave up 3 bases and J gave up 6 bases; unmatched junction bases: 6. The germline V gene encodes CDR1 KGHSH and CDR2 LQKENI. CDR3 length: 15 amino acids. DNA of the CDR3: TGTGCCAGCTCACCCCCGAGGGGACTAGCCAATGAGCAGTTCTTC. It translates to CASSPPRGLANEQFF.

The V call is TRBV11-2, the J call TRBJ2-1; D not certain. Trimming took off 3 bases at V and 5 bases at J, with 8 bases between the two ends. CDR1 and CDR2 from the germline V gene are SGHAT and FQNNGV. The CDR3 sequence is 13 residues long. The chain's CDR3 is CASSLTPHNEQFF. The CDR3 coding sequence is TGTGCCAGCAGCTTGACTCCCCACAATGAGCAGTTCTTC. Drawing the rest from reference TRBV11-2 and TRBJ2-1, the complete variable domain is EAGVAQSPRYKIIEKRQSVAFWCNPISGHATLYWYQQILGQGPKLLIQFQNNGVVDDSQLPKDRFSAERLKGVDSTLKIQPAKLEDSAVYLCASSLTPHNEQFFGPGTRLTVL.

This clonotype occurred many times. The J gene is TRBJ2-1, the V gene TRBV20-1, with D possibly matching TRBD2 (7 bases). Germline assignment: CDR1 DFQATT and CDR2 SNEGSKA (reference sequence). The CDR3 length is 13 residues. The V gene lost 7 bases and the J gene lost 6 bases, with 16 bases spanning the gap. The CDR3 DNA sequence: TGCAGTGTTGGCGGGGGCTTCCCCAATGAGCAGTTCTTC. Amino acids: CSVGGGFPNEQFF.

This clonotype was detected ten times or more. The chain recombines TRBV7-3 with TRBJ2-5, with D unresolved. CDR1 is SGHTA, CDR2 FQGTGA, per germline. V lost 10 bases and J 3 bases, leaving 15 bases between the germline ends. The CDR3 is 13 residues long. In DNA form, the CDR3 reads TGTGCCACCGCCGTAACTCGCGAAGAGACCCAGTACTTC. Residues: CATAVTREETQYF. Looking up the rest from reference TRBV7-3 and TRBJ2-5 gives the full variable domain: GAGVSQTPSNKVTEKGKYVELRCDPISGHTALYWYRQSLGQGPEFLIYFQGTGAADDSGLPNDRFFAVRPEGSVSTLKIQRTERGDSAVYLCATAVTREETQYFGPGTRLLVL.

In this sample, this clonotype turned up many times. This sequence joins TRBV11-2 and TRBJ2-7; D call uncertain. Deletions cut 3 bases from V and 11 bases from J, with 14 bases between. Looked up from germline, CDR1 is SGHAT and CDR2 is FQNNGV. This CDR3 spans 12 amino acids. CDR3 sequence (DNA): TGTGCCAGCAGCTTTGCTGGCTGGCTTGAGTACTTC. This translates into CASSFAGWLEYF.

This clonotype was picked up one time. Being one base from a much bigger clone, this may be a read error. CDR3 DNA: TGTACCAGCAGCCATCGGCAACGAGACGAGCAGTACTTC. Translated: CTSSHRQRDEQYF. The chain couples TRBV3-1 to TRBJ2-7; D gene unclear. CDR1 and CDR2 (germline): LGHDT, YNNKEL (reference sequence). The CDR3 runs to 13 residues.

This clonotype has a count of ten or more. The chain employs TRBV20-1 and TRBJ2-1; 11 nucleotides align to TRBD1. Per germline, CDR1 DFQATT and CDR2 SNEGSKA (reference sequence). The J segment lost 3 bases and the V segment lost 5 bases, leaving 9 bases of the junction unmatched. The CDR3 extends over 16 amino acids. The CDR3 DNA reads TGCAGTGCTCCGCCGGACAGGGGGCGAGTCTACAATGAGCAGTTCTTC. Translation gives CSAPPDRGRVYNEQFF.

This clonotype was seen ten or more times. The chain is built from TRBV18 and TRBJ1-2; D ambiguous. The CDR3 is 15 residues long. V lost 3 bases and J lost 0, with 11 bases in between. The germline CDR1 and CDR2 sequences are KGHSH and LQKENI. CDR3 amino acids: CASSPKAQPNYGYTF. DNA of the CDR3: TGTGCCAGCTCACCGAAGGCCCAGCCTAACTATGGCTACACCTTC.

In this sample, this clonotype turned up many times. This chain uses TRBV6-2 or TRBV6-3 with TRBJ1-2, with unresolved D. Germline V gene lookup returns CDR1 MNHEY and CDR2 SVGEGT. There are 13 residues in the CDR3. The germline V and J ends were trimmed by 6 bases and 2 bases, with 10 bases remaining between them. This chain's CDR3 is CASRLDINYGYTF. In nucleotides, the CDR3 is TGTGCCAGCAGACTCGACATAAACTATGGCTACACCTTC.

This clonotype showed up many times. The V call is TRBV7-6, the J call TRBJ1-2, with 7 bases identical to TRBD1. The CDR3 is 19 amino acids. The trim removed 0 bases at V and 5 bases at J, leaving 18 bases unmatched. The germline gives CDR1 SGHVS, CDR2 FNYEAQ. CDR3 sequence reads: CASSLAKDRSYGESYGYTF. The CDR3 DNA reads TGTGCCAGCAGCTTAGCGAAGGACAGGTCATACGGAGAATCATATGGCTACACCTTC.

This clonotype was detected ten times or more. The chain links TRBV7-2 to TRBJ2-1; D ambiguous. CDR3 length equals 14 residues. Trimming left V 1 base short and J 6 bases short, with 10 bases between. Germline lookup yields CDR1 SGHTA and CDR2 FQGNSA. CDR3 protein: CASSLVRVGNEQFF. In DNA, the CDR3 is TGTGCCAGCAGCTTAGTCCGGGTAGGCAATGAGCAGTTCTTC.